This T cell receptor (beta chain) derives from a study of response to subunit inactivated influenza vaccine. Study-level results: Few new T cells, the authors suggested, are recruited by each seasonal influenza vaccination.

This clonotype has ten or more counts. No antigen is known for it. V was cut by 0 bases and J by 8 bases, with 10 bases left in between. The V gene's germline CDR1 is MNHEY and CDR2 SVGEGT. CDR3 length: 13 residues. Each CDR3 protein gets one entry after TCRdb re-called the RT-PCR reads with MiXCR. The sample shows hundreds of thousands of distinct CDR3 sequences, more than 11% of them seen only once. The V call is TRBV6-2 or TRBV6-3, the J call TRBJ1-1, with D tentatively TRBD1 (5 bases). The clonotype originates from a man aged 45-65 years who received an inactivated influenza vaccine. Sequencing was performed on PBMCs from blood, taken less than 15 days before vaccination. The CDR3 nucleotides are TGTGCCAGCAGTTACTCAGAACAGGCGGAAGCTTTCTTT. This codes for CASSYSEQAEAFF.